This T cell receptor beta chain appears in the sequencing data of a study of blood T cells in healthy people across ages. Study-wide findings and caveats: Measured against age, TCR beta diversity per million T cells decreased in a roughly linear manner.

Concerning this clonotype itself: Its antigen is unknown.

The CDR3 length is 16 residues. Germline V gives CDR1 LGHNA, CDR2 YSLEER. The use of a sample-barcoded 5' primer and a J-beta primer mix characterized a second PCR of about 7 to 12 cycles. Every cDNA molecule bore a tag from a template-switch adaptor containing 12 random nucleotides. TCRdb recomputed calls from the 5' RACE reads with MiXCR, one row per CDR3 protein. The top ten hold roughly 6.3% of the sample, which has about 1.4 million distinct CDR3 sequences, approximately 59% seen once. This chain uses TRBV4-3 with TRBJ2-1; TRBD1 matches at 11 bases. With the DNA end fitting TRBJ2-7 better, the J assignment may be wrong. This clonotype was obtained from a man between 18 and 29 years old in good health. The sample consisted of blood. The CDR3, as DNA: TGCGCCAGCAGCCAAGATTATAGGACAGGGGGCGGCGAGCAGTACTTC. Translation: CASSQDYRTGGGEQYF.